This TCR beta chain was obtained from a study of blood T cell repertoires in COVID-19. The overall study: The analysed material was cDNA or gDNA that came from T cells, B-cell-depleted T cells, or PBMCs.

The ends were cut back, 2 bases at V and 5 bases at J, with 18 bases in the middle. CDR3 size: 16 residues. In germline, CDR1 is MDHEN, CDR2 SYDVKM. Generated by immunoSEQ multiplex PCR, the TCRdb table keeps only in-frame clones and is missing some. The sample has 150,000 or so clones; around 89% are singletons. The receptor's source is a man in his late teens or twenties with COVID-19, enrolled during active disease. The rearrangement uses TRBV28 and TRBJ1-2; D unresolved. The sequenced sample consisted of peripheral blood. CDR3 DNA: TGTGCCAGCAGTTTAGAGGGCGAATCGTTAGGGTATGGCTACACCTTC. Translated: CASSLEGESLGYGYTF.